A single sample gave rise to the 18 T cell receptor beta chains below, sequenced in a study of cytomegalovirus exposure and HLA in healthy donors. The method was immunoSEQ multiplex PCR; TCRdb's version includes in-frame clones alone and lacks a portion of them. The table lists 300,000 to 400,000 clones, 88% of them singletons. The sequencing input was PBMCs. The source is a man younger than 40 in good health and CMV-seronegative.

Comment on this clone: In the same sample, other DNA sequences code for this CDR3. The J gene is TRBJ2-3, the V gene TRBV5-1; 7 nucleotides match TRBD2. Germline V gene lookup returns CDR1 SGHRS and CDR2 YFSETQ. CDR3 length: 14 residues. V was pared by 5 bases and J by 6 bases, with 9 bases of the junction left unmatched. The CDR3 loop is CASSFSGGTDTQYF. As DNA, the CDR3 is TGCGCCAGCAGTTTCTCGGGGGGAACCGATACGCAGTATTTT. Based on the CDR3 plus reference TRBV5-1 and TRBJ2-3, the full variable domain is KAGVTQTPRYLIKTRGQQVTLSCSPISGHRSVSWYQQTPGQGLQFLFEYFSETQRNKGNFPGRFSGRQFSNSRSEMNVSTLELGDSALYLCASSFSGGTDTQYFGPGTRLTVL.

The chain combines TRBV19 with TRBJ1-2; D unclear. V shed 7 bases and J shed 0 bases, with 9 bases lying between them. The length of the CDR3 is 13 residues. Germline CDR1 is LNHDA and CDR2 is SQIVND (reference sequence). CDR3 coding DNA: TGTGCCAGTACCCCCCAGGCTAACTATGGCTACACCTTC. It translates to CASTPQANYGYTF. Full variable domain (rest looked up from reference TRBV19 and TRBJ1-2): DGGITQSPKYLFRKEGQNVTLSCEQNLNHDAMYWYRQDPGQGLRLIYYSQIVNDFQKGDIAEGYSVSREKKESFPLTVTSAQKNPTAFYLCASTPQANYGYTFGSGTRLTVV.

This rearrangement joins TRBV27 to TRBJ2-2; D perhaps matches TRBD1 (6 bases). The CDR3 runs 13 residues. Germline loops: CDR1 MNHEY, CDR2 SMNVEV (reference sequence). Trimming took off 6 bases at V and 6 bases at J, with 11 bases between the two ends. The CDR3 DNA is TGTGCCAGCAGCCCACAGGGTCCCGGGGAGCTGTTTTTT. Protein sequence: CASSPQGPGELFF.

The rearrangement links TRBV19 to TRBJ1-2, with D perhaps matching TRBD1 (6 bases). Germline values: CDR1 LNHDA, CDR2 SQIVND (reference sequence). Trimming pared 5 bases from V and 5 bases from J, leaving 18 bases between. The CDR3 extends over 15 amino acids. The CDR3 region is CASSPFRGARYGYTF. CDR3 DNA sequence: TGTGCCAGTAGTCCCTTCCGGGGGGCTCGTTATGGCTACACCTTC. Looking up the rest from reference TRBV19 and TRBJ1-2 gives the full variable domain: DGGITQSPKYLFRKEGQNVTLSCEQNLNHDAMYWYRQDPGQGLRLIYYSQIVNDFQKGDIAEGYSVSREKKESFPLTVTSAQKNPTAFYLCASSPFRGARYGYTFGSGTRLTVV.

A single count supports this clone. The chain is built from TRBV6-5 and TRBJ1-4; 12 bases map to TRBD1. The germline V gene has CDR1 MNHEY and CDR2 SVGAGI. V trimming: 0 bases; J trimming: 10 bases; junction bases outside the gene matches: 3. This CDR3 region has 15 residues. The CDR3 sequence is CASSYSGTGGGKLFF. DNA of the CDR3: TGTGCCAGCAGTTACTCCGGGACAGGGGGCGGAAAACTGTTTTTT.

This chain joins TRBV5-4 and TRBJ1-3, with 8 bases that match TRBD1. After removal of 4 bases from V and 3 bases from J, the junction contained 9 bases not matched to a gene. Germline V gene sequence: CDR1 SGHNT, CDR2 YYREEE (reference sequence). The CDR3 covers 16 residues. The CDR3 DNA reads TGTGCCAGCAGCACCAACCAGGGGGCGGGTGGAAACACCATATATTTT. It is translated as CASSTNQGAGGNTIYF.

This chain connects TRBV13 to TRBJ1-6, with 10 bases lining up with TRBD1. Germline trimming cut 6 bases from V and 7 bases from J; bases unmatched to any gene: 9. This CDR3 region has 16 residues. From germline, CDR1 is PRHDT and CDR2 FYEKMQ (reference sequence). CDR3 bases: TGTGCCAGCAGTCCATTTGGGACAGGGGCGAATTCACCCCTCCACTTT. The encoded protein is CASSPFGTGANSPLHF.

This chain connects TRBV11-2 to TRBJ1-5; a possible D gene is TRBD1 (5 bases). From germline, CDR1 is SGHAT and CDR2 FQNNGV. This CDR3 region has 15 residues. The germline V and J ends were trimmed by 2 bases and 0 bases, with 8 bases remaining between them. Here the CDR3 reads CASSLSGDSNQPQHF. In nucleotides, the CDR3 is TGTGCCAGCAGCTTATCGGGGGATAGCAATCAGCCCCAGCATTTT.

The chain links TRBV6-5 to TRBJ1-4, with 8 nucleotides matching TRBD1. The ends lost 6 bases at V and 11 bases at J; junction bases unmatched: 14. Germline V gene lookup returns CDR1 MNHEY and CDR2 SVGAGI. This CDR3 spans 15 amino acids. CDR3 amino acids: CASSAVRGPVEKLFF. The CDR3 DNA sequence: TGTGCCAGCAGCGCGGTCAGGGGGCCGGTGGAGAAACTGTTTTTT.

CDR3 amino acids: CASSPRTSGGAASTDTQYF. CDR3 nucleotides: TGTGCCAGCAGCCCCCGGACTAGCGGGGGGGCAGCTAGCACAGATACGCAGTATTTT. The rearrangement links TRBV7-6 to TRBJ2-3; TRBD2 aligns across 15 bases. J lost 0 bases, V lost 5 bases, and 9 bases had no gene match. The CDR3 runs to 19 residues. Germline V gives CDR1 SGHVS, CDR2 FNYEAQ.

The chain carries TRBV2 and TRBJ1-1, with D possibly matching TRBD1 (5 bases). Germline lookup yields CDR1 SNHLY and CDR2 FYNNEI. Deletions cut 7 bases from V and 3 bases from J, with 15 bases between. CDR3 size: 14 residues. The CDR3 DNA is TGTGCCAGCAATGGCAGGGTTGCTGACACTGAAGCTTTCTTT. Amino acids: CASNGRVADTEAFF.

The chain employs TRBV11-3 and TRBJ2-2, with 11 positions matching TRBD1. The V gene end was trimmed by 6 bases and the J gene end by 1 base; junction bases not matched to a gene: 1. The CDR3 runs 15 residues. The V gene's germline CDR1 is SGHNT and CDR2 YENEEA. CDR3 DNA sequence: TGTGCCAGCAGTGGGACAGGGGGGAACACCGGGGAGCTGTTTTTT. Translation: CASSGTGGNTGELFF. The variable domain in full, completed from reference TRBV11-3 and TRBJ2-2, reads EAGVVQSPRYKIIEKKQPVAFWCNPISGHNTLYWYLQNLGQGPELLIRYENEEAVDDSQLPKDRFSAERLKGVDSTLKIQPAELGDSAVYLCASSGTGGNTGELFFGEGSRLTVL.

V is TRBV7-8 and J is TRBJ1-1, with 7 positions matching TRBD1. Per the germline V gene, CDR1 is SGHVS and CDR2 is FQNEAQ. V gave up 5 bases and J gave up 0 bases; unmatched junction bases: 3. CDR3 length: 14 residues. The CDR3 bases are TGTGCCAGCAGCCCCCAGGGGGTGAACACTGAAGCTTTCTTT. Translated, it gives CASSPQGVNTEAFF.

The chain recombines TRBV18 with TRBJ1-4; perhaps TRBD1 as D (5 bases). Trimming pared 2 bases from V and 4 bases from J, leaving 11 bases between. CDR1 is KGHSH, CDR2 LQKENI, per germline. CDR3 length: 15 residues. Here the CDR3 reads CASSPKTGDNEKLFF. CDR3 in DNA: TGTGCCAGCTCACCAAAGACGGGGGATAATGAAAAACTGTTTTTT. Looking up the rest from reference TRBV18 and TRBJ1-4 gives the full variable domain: NAGVMQNPRHLVRRRGQEARLRCSPMKGHSHVYWYRQLPEEGLKFMVYLQKENIIDESGMPKERFSAEFPKEGPSILRIQQVVRGDSAAYFCASSPKTGDNEKLFFGSGTQLSVL.

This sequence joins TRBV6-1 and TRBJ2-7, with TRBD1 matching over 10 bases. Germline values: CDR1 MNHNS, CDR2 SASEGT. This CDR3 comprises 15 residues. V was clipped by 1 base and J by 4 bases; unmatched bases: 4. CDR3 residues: CASSEEVDRGYEQYF. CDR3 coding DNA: TGTGCCAGCAGTGAAGAGGTGGACAGGGGGTACGAGCAGTACTTC.

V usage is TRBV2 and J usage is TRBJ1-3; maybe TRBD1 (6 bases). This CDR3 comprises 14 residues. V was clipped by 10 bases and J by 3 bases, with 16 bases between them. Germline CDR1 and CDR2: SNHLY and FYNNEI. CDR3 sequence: CATELDSLGNTIYF. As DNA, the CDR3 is TGTGCCACCGAATTGGACAGCCTTGGAAACACCATATATTTT.

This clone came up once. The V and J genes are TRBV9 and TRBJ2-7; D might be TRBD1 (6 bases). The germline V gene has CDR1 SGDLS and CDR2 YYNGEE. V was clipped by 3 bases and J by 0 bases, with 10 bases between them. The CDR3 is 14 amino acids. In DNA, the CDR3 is TGTGCCAGCAGCGCCGGGACACACTCCTACGAGCAGTACTTC. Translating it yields CASSAGTHSYEQYF. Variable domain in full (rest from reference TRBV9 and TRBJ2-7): DSGVTQTPKHLITATGQRVTLRCSPRSGDLSVYWYQQSLDQGLQFLIQYYNGEERAKGNILERFSAQQFPDLHSELNLSSLELGDSALYFCASSAGTHSYEQYFGPGTRLTVT.

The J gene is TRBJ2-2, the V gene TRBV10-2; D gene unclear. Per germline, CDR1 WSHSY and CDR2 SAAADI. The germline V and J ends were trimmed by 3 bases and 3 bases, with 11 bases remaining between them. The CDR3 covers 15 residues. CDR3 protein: CASSEGVLYTGELFF. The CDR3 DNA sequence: TGCGCCAGCAGTGAAGGAGTTTTATACACCGGGGAGCTGTTTTTT.